These 10 T cell receptor beta chains originate from one sample sequenced in a study of T cells in Graves' hyperthyroidism and ophthalmopathy. From RNA transcripts, TCR beta CDR3 regions were amplified. A first-round RT-PCR of the TCR CDR3 used the HTBI primer set. From the multiplex PCR reads, TCRdb called clonotypes with MiXCR, one entry per CDR3 protein. The table has a few hundred thousand distinct CDR3 sequences, around 42% seen once. Sequencing used peripheral blood or thyroid tissue (not recorded which). Source of these receptors: a woman under 30 with Graves' hyperthyroidism.

This clonotype has a handful of counts. This rearrangement joins TRBV25-1 to TRBJ2-7, with D possibly being TRBD1 or TRBD2 (6 bases each). This CDR3 region has 15 residues. The V gene lost 0 bases and the J gene lost 7 bases, with 16 bases spanning the gap. Germline CDR1 and CDR2: MGHDK and SYGVNS. The CDR3 coding sequence is TGTGCCAGCAGTGAATATCTAGGGGGAGGTGAGGAGCAGTACTTC. It codes for CASSEYLGGGEEQYF.

This clonotype was seen repeatedly, ten times or more. The genes are TRBV24-1 and TRBJ2-7; the D is unclear. The ends were cut back, 5 bases at V and 2 bases at J, with 9 bases in the middle. In germline, CDR1 is KGHDR, CDR2 SFDVKD. The CDR3 loop spans 13 amino acids. CDR3 sequence (DNA): TGTGCCACCAGTGGGGCGGAAGCCTACGAGCAGTACTTC. It encodes CATSGAEAYEQYF.

This clonotype was recorded many times. The chain carries TRBV6-5 and TRBJ2-7; the D is unclear. Germline CDR1 is MNHEY and CDR2 is SVGAGI. The CDR3 has 13 residues. The germline V and J ends were trimmed by 7 bases and 5 bases, with 15 bases remaining between them. CDR3: CASIEQVSDEQYF. As DNA, the CDR3 is TGTGCCAGCATAGAGCAGGTCTCGGACGAGCAGTACTTC.

At least ten counts were recorded for this clonotype. The chain combines TRBV7-6 with TRBJ2-5, with D unresolved. This CDR3 is built from 14 residues. Germline V gene data show CDR1 as SGHVS and CDR2 as FNYEAQ. V gave up 5 bases and J gave up 1 base, with 11 bases separating them. The DNA of the CDR3 is TGTGCCAGCAGCCAGTCTGCAGGCCAAGAGACCCAGTACTTC. This codes for CASSQSAGQETQYF.

This clonotype was detected only a few times. V usage is TRBV7-2 and J usage is TRBJ1-4, with 7 bases that match TRBD1. V shed 0 bases, J shed 10 bases, and the junction held 8 bases outside the gene matches. CDR1 is SGHTA and CDR2 is FQGNSA in the germline V gene. This CDR3 is built from 15 residues. DNA of the CDR3: TGTGCCAGCAGCTTAGCTCCAGGGGGGTCTGGAAAACTGTTTTTT. It codes for CASSLAPGGSGKLFF.

The sample holds many counts of this clonotype. The chain has TRBV5-1 and TRBJ2-7, with D hard to call. CDR1 is SGHRS, CDR2 YFSETQ, per germline. V lost 0 bases and J lost 3, with 10 bases in between. This CDR3 has 14 residues. The CDR3 DNA reads as TGCGCCAGCAGCTTGGTCGGCGCCAGCTACGAGCAGTACTTC. Translating it yields CASSLVGASYEQYF.

The chain combines TRBV20-1 with TRBJ2-6; no definite D call. Germline CDR1 DFQATT, CDR2 SNEGSKA (reference sequence). The CDR3 runs to 12 residues. V was shortened by 3 bases and J by 6 bases, with 6 bases between the two germline ends. The CDR3 DNA reads TGCAGTGCTAGCACGTTGGCCAACGTCCTGACTTTC. Encoded protein: CSASTLANVLTF.

This chain links TRBV20-1 with TRBJ2-7; 10 nucleotides align to TRBD2. CDR3 length: 16 amino acids. Germline CDR1 is DFQATT and CDR2 is SNEGSKA (reference sequence). V shed 4 bases, J shed 2 bases, and the junction held 11 bases outside the gene matches. CDR3 protein: CSATHIPGTSAYEQYF. CDR3 sequence (DNA): TGCAGTGCTACGCATATTCCCGGGACTAGCGCCTACGAGCAGTACTTC.

This clonotype appeared a single time. This chain joins TRBV5-1 and TRBJ1-1; no clear D gene. The CDR3 contains 15 residues. Germline values: CDR1 SGHRS, CDR2 YFSETQ. Trimming removed 1 base at V and 0 bases at J, with 10 bases between. CDR3 in amino acids: CASSLLGVMNTEAFF. The CDR3 DNA is TGCGCCAGCAGCTTGCTTGGGGTCATGAACACTGAAGCTTTCTTT.

The genes are TRBV7-9 and TRBJ1-3; no clear D. The CDR3 covers 17 residues. Trimming left V 5 bases short and J 1 base short, with 18 bases between. The germline gives CDR1 SEHNR, CDR2 FQNEAQ (reference sequence). CDR3 DNA sequence: TGTGCCAGCAGCCCAGCCCTGGGGAGGTCGTCTGGAAACACCATATATTTT. This encodes CASSPALGRSSGNTIYF.